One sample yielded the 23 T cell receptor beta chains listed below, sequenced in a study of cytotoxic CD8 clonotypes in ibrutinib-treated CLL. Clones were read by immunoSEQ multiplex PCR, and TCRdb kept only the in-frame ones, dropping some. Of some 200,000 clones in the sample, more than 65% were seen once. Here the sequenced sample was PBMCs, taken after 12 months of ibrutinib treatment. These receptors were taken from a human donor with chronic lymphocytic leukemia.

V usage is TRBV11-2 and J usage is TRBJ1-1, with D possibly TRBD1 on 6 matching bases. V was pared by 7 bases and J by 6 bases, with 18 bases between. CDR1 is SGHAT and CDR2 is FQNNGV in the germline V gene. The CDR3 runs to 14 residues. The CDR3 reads CASKSAGGGSEAFF. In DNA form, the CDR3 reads TGTGCCAGCAAATCCGCGGGGGGCGGCTCTGAAGCTTTCTTT.

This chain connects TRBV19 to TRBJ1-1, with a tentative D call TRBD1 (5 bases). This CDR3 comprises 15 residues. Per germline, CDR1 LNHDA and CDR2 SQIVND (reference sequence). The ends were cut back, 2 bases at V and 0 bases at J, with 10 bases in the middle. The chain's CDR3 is CASSIRSTVNTEAFF. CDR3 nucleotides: TGTGCCAGTAGTATAAGGTCGACAGTGAACACTGAAGCTTTCTTT.

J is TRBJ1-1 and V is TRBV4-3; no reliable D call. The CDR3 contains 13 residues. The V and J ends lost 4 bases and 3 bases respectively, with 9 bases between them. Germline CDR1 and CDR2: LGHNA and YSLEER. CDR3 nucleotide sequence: TGCGCCAGCAGCCTTTCAGCTTACACTGAAGCTTTCTTT. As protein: CASSLSAYTEAFF.

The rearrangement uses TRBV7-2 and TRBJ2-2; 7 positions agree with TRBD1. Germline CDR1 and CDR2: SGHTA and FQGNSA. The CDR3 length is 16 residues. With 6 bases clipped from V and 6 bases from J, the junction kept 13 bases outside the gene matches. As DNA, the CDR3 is TGTGCCAGCAGACGACAAGACAGGGCGATCGCCGGGGAGCTGTTTTTT. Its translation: CASRRQDRAIAGELFF.

The DNA of the CDR3 is TGCGCCAGCAGCACCCGCAGGGGGAAGACTGAAGCTTTCTTT. Protein sequence: CASSTRRGKTEAFF. This chain connects TRBV4-1 to TRBJ1-1; 7 nucleotides line up with TRBD1. V gave up 5 bases and J gave up 5 bases; unmatched junction bases: 8. Germline lookup yields CDR1 MGHRA and CDR2 YSYEKL. The CDR3 runs 14 residues.

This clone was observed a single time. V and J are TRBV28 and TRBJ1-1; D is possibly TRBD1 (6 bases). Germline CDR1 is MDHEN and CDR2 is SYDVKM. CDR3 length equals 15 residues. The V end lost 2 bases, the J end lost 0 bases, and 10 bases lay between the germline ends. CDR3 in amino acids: CASSLGGPMNTEAFF. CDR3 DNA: TGTGCCAGCAGTTTAGGGGGGCCTATGAACACTGAAGCTTTCTTT.

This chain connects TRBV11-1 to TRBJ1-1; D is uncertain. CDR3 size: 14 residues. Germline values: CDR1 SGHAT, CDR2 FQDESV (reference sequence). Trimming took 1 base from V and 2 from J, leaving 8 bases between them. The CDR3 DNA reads TGTGCCAGCAGCTTAGTGCGGGAAAACACTGAAGCTTTCTTT. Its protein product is CASSLVRENTEAFF.

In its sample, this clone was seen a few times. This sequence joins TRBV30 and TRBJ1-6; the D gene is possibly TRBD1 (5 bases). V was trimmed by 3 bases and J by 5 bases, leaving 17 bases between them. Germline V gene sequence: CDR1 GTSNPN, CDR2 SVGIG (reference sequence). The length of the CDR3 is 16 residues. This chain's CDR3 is CAWRPSPGRNNSPLHF. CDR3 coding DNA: TGTGCCTGGAGACCGAGTCCGGGACGCAATAATTCACCCCTCCACTTT.

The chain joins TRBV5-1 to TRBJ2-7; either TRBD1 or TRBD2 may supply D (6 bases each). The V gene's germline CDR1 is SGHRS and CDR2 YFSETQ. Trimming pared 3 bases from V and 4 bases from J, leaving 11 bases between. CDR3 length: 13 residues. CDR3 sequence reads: CASSWGAGYEQYF. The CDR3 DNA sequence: TGCGCCAGCAGCTGGGGGGCGGGATACGAGCAGTACTTC.

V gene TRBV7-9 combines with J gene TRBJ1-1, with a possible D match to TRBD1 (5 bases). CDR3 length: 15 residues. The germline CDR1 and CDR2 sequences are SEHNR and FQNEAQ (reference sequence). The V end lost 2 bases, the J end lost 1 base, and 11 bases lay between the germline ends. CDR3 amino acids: CASSLRGSANTEAFF. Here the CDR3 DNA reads TGTGCCAGCAGCTTAAGGGGATCGGCGAACACTGAAGCTTTCTTT.

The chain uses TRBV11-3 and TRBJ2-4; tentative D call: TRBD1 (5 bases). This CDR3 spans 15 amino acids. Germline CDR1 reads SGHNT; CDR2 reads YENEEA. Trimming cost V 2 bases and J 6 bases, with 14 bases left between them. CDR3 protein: CASSLRAETANIQYF. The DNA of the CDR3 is TGTGCCAGCAGCTTACGAGCTGAGACAGCAAACATTCAGTACTTC.

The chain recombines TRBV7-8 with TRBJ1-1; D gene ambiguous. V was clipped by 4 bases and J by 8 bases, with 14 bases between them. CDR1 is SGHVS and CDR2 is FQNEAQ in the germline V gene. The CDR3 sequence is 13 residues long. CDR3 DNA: TGTGCCAGCAGCTACGACCAGGCGGCCGAAGCTTTCTTT. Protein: CASSYDQAAEAFF.

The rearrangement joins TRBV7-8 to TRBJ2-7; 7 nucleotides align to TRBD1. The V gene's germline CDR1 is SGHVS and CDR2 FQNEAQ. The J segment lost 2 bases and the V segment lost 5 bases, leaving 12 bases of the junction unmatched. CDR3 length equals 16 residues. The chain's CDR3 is CASSRLDRRGTYEQYF. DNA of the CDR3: TGTGCCAGCAGCAGACTGGACAGGAGAGGGACCTACGAGCAGTACTTC.

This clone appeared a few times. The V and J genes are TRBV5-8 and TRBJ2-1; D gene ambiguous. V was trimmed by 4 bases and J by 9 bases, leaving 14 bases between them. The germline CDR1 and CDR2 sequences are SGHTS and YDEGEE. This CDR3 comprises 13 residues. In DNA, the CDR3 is TGTGCCAGCAGCCAGCCGGCCCGAACTGAGCAGTTCTTC. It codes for CASSQPARTEQFF.

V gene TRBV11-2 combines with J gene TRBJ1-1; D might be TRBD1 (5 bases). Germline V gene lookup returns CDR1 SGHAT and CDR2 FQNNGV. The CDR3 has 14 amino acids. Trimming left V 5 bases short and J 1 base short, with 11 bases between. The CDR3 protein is CASSRGRTNTEAFF. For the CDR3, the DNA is TGTGCCAGCAGCCGGGGACGGACGAACACTGAAGCTTTCTTT.

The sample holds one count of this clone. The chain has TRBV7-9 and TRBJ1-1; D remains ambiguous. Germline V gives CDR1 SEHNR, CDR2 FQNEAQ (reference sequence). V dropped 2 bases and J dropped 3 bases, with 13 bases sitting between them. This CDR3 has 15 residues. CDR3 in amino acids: CASSLPSWRDTEAFF. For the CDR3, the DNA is TGTGCCAGCAGCTTACCCTCGTGGAGGGACACTGAAGCTTTCTTT.

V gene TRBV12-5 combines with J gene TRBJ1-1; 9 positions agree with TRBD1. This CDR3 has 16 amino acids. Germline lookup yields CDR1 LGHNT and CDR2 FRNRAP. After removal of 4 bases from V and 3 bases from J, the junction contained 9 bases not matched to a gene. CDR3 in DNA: TGTGCTAGTGGTTCCCGTGGACAGGGGTTATACACTGAAGCTTTCTTT. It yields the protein CASGSRGQGLYTEAFF. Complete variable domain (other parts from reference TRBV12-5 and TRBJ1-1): DARVTQTPRHKVTEMGQEVTMRCQPILGHNTVFWYRQTMMQGLELLAYFRNRAPLDDSGMPKDRFSAEMPDATLATLKIQPSEPRDSAVYFCASGSRGQGLYTEAFFGQGTRLTVV.

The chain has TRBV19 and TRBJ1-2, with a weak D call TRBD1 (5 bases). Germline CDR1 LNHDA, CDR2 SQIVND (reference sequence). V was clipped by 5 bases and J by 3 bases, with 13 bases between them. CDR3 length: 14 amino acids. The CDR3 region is CASSPQGLDYGYTF. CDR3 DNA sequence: TGTGCCAGTAGTCCCCAGGGACTCGACTATGGCTACACCTTC.

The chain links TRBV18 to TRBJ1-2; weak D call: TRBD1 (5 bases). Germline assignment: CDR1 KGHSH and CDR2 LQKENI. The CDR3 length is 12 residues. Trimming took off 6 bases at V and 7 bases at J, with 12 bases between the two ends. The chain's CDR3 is CASSQQESGYTF. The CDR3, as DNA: TGTGCCAGCTCGCAACAGGAATCTGGCTACACCTTC.

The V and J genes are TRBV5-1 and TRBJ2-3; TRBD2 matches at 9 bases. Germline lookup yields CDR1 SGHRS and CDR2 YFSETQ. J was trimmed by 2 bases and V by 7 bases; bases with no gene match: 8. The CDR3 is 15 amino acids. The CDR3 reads CASFFAGGVTDTQYF. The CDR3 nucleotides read TGCGCCAGCTTTTTTGCGGGAGGGGTCACAGATACGCAGTATTTT.

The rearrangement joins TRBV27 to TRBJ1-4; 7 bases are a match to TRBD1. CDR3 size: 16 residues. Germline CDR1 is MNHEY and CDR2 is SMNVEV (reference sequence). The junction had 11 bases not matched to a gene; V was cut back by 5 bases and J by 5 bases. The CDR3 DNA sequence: TGTGCCAGCAGTCCTAACAGGGGCATGGGGAATGAAAAACTGTTTTTT. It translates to CASSPNRGMGNEKLFF.

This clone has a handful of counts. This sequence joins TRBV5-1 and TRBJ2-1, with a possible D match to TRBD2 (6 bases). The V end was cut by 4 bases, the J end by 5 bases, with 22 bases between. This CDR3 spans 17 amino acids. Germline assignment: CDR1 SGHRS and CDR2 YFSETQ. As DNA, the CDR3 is TGCGCCAGCAGCCGGTTTGGCCGGGACTTGCTTAACAATGAGCAGTTCTTC. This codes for CASSRFGRDLLNNEQFF.

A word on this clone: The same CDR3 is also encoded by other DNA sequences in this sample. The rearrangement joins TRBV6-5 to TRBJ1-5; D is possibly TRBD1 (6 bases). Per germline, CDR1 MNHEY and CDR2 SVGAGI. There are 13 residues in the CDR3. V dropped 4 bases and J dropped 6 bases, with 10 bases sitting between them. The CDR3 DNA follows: TGTGCCAGCAGTTTGACAGGATCTCAGCCCCAGCATTTT. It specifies CASSLTGSQPQHF.